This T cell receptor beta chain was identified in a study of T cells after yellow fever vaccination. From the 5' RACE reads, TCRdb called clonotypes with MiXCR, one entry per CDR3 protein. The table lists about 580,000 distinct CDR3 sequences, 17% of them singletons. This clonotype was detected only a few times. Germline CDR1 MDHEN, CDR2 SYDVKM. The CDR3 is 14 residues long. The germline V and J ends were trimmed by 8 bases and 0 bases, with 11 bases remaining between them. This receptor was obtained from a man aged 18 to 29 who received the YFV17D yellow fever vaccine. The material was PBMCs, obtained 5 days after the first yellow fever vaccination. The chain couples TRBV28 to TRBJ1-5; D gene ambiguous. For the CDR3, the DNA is TGTGCCAGCGGCCCCCCAGTTAGCAATCAGCCCCAGCATTTT. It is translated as CASGPPVSNQPQHF.